These 7 T cell receptor beta chains share one sample of origin, sequenced in a study of blood T cell repertoires in COVID-19. Some clones are missing from TCRdb's copy, which holds only in-frame ones; the method was immunoSEQ multiplex PCR. In the table there are roughly 300,000 clones, more than 80% of which are singletons. The source material was PBMCs or T cells enriched from blood (not recorded which). These receptors all come from a woman in her twenties or thirties who had recovered from COVID-19.

The chain uses TRBV29-1 and TRBJ2-1; 10 bases map to TRBD2. This CDR3 spans 14 amino acids. Germline trimming cut 7 bases from V and 8 bases from J; bases unmatched to any gene: 11. Germline assignment: CDR1 SQVTM and CDR2 ANQGSEA. CDR3 amino acids: CSAPDGTSEDEQFF. The CDR3 DNA follows: TGCAGCGCCCCGGACGGGACTAGCGAGGATGAGCAGTTCTTC.

The V gene is TRBV11-2, the J gene TRBJ2-3, with D tentatively TRBD2 (6 bases). V lost 3 bases and J 2 bases, leaving 12 bases between the germline ends. Looked up from germline, CDR1 is SGHAT and CDR2 is FQNNGV. There are 15 residues in the CDR3. As DNA, the CDR3 is TGTGCCAGCAGCTTGTGGGGAGGTCCCACAGATACGCAGTATTTT. Residues: CASSLWGGPTDTQYF.

V gene TRBV29-1 combines with J gene TRBJ2-1; 7 nucleotides match TRBD2. After removal of 2 bases from V and 0 bases from J, the junction contained 4 bases not matched to a gene. The CDR3 consists of 15 residues. Germline-derived CDR1 and CDR2 are SQVTM and ANQGSEA. The CDR3 sequence: CSVELLARSYNEQFF. Here the CDR3 DNA reads TGCAGCGTTGAATTACTAGCGCGCTCCTACAATGAGCAGTTCTTC.

This clone has just a few counts. In DNA, the CDR3 is TGCAGCGTTGAAGTCCCCAACAGGGGGCGCGATGAAAAACTGTTTTTT. This translates into CSVEVPNRGRDEKLFF. The chain employs TRBV29-1 and TRBJ1-4; TRBD1 matches at 9 bases. Per the germline V gene, CDR1 is SQVTM and CDR2 is ANQGSEA. The CDR3 covers 16 residues. The J segment lost 6 bases and the V segment lost 1 base, leaving 9 bases of the junction unmatched.

V is TRBV9 and J is TRBJ1-1, with D hard to call. CDR1 is SGDLS, CDR2 YYNGEE, per germline. The V end lost 3 bases, the J end lost 1 base, and 13 bases lay between the germline ends. The CDR3 spans 15 residues. CDR3 amino acids: CASSATEGSNTEAFF. The CDR3 DNA reads TGTGCCAGCAGCGCAACGGAGGGCTCGAACACTGAAGCTTTCTTT.

The chain recombines TRBV21-1 with TRBJ1-1; TRBD1 is taken as the D call from the table, unchecked against the DNA. TRBV21-1 constitutes a pseudogene. The CDR3 covers 16 residues. The CDR3 coding sequence is TGTGCCAGCAGCAAACCCCGGACAGGGCAACGGTCTGAAGCTTTCTTT. Its translation: CASSKPRTGQRSEAFF.

The V and J genes are TRBV7-2 and TRBJ2-1; 9 bases are shared with TRBD1. The V gene end was trimmed by 5 bases and the J gene end by 6 bases; junction bases not matched to a gene: 8. The CDR3 is made up of 15 amino acids. Per germline, CDR1 SGHTA and CDR2 FQGNSA. The CDR3 here is CASSPDRGVGNEQFF. DNA of the CDR3: TGTGCCAGCAGCCCAGACAGGGGGGTCGGCAATGAGCAGTTCTTC.